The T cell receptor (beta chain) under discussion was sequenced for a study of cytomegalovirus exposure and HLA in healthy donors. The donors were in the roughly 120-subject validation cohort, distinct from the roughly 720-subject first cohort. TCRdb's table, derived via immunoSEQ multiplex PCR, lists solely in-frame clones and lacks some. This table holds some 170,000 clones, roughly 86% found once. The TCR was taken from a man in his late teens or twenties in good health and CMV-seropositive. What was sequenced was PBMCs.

For the CDR3, the DNA is TGTGCCAGCTCACCCCGACCGACCGAGGCAAACACTGAAGCTTTCTTT. This encodes CASSPRPTEANTEAFF. The gene calls are TRBV18 and TRBJ1-1; unclear D gene. The CDR3 totals 16 residues. V shed 3 bases and J shed 2 bases, with 16 bases lying between them. From germline, CDR1 is KGHSH and CDR2 LQKENI. Using reference TRBV18 and TRBJ1-1 for the parts outside the CDR3, the full variable domain is NAGVMQNPRHLVRRRGQEARLRCSPMKGHSHVYWYRQLPEEGLKFMVYLQKENIIDESGMPKERFSAEFPKEGPSILRIQQVVRGDSAAYFCASSPRPTEANTEAFFGQGTRLTVV.